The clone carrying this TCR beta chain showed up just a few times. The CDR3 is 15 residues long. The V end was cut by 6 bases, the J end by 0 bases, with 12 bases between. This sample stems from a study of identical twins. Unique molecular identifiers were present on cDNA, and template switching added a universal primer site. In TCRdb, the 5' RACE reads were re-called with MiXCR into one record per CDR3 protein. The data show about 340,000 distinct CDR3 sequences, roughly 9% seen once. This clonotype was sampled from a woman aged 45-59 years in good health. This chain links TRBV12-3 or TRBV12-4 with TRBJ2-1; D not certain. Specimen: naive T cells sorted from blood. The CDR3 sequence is CASRAVDGSYNEQFF. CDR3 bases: TGTGCCAGCAGAGCCGTTGATGGCTCCTACAATGAGCAGTTCTTC.